This TCR beta chain was sequenced during a study of blood T cell repertoires in COVID-19. Study-wide background: Acute and convalescent COVID-19 samples came from the United States, Italy and Spain. In each case, the material was cDNA or gDNA derived from T cells, B-cell-depleted T cells, or PBMCs.

Looked up from germline, CDR1 is SGHRS and CDR2 is YFSETQ. The CDR3 contains 14 residues. In the original workflow: Nucleated cell counts were estimated from reference gene primer amplification. TCRdb keeps only in-frame clones here, not all; method: immunoSEQ multiplex PCR. The V and J calls and clone size are taken from that table; D and trimming were inferred from the DNA. The sample shows 100,000 or so clones, around four fifths of them seen only once. Remarks on this clone: A read error may account for a junction end that differs from germline.

The clonotype originates from a woman in her seventies with acute or convalescent COVID-19. Sequenced input: peripheral blood. This sequence joins TRBV5-1 and TRBJ2-7; 9 positions match TRBD1. The CDR3 here is CASNLDRGTNEQYF. In DNA, the CDR3 is TGCGCCAGCAACTTGGACAGGGGAACGAACGAGCAGTACTTC.